These 27 T cell receptor beta chains originate from one sample sequenced in a study of blood T cell repertoires in COVID-19. TCRdb's copy holds only in-frame clones and misses some; the assay was immunoSEQ multiplex PCR. The sample lists 150,000 to 200,000 clones, around four fifths occurring once. Sequenced material: peripheral blood. These receptors all come from a man aged 65 to 85 with acute or convalescent COVID-19.

This clone was picked up one time. The V call is TRBV2, the J call TRBJ1-5; no reliable D call. This CDR3 comprises 12 residues. The V end was cut by 6 bases, the J end by 5 bases, with 8 bases between. Germline assignment: CDR1 SNHLY and CDR2 FYNNEI. In nucleotides, the CDR3 is TGTGCCAGCAGCGAAAGCTATCAGCCCCAGCATTTT. Its translation is CASSESYQPQHF.

The chain employs TRBV2 and TRBJ1-1; weak D call: TRBD1 (6 bases). CDR1 is SNHLY and CDR2 is FYNNEI in the germline V gene. The CDR3 has 14 amino acids. Deletions cut 4 bases from V and 1 base from J, with 10 bases between. This chain's CDR3 is CASSVARGNTEAFF. In DNA, the CDR3 is TGTGCCAGCAGTGTCGCCAGGGGGAACACTGAAGCTTTCTTT. Supplemented by reference TRBV2 and TRBJ1-1, the full variable domain reads EPEVTQTPSHQVTQMGQEVILRCVPISNHLYFYWYRQILGQKVEFLVSFYNNEISEKSEIFDDQFSVERPDGSNFTLKIRSTKLEDSAMYFCASSVARGNTEAFFGQGTRLTVV.

The V and J genes are TRBV3-1 (or the pseudogene TRBV3-2) and TRBJ1-5, with 8 bases aligning to TRBD1. Germline CDR1 reads LGHDT; CDR2 reads YNNKEL (reference sequence). The length of the CDR3 is 14 residues. Trimming at V came to 4 bases and at J to 5 bases, leaving 4 bases not matched to a gene. The CDR3 coding sequence is TGTGCCAGCAGCCCCCGGGGACAGGATCAGCCCCAGCATTTT. It encodes CASSPRGQDQPQHF.

This clone has at least ten counts. The chain has TRBV4-1 and TRBJ2-7, with D tentatively TRBD1 (6 bases). Trimming pared 3 bases from V and 2 bases from J, leaving 14 bases between. CDR3 length equals 15 residues. CDR1 and CDR2 (germline): MGHRA, YSYEKL. The CDR3 sequence is CASSQTRQEAYEQYF. The CDR3, as DNA: TGCGCCAGCAGCCAGACCCGACAGGAAGCCTACGAGCAGTACTTC.

The chain is built from TRBV28 and TRBJ2-7, with D perhaps TRBD1 (6 bases). Germline values: CDR1 MDHEN, CDR2 SYDVKM. The CDR3 totals 15 residues. V gave up 3 bases and J gave up 3 bases, with 15 bases separating them. CDR3 nucleotide sequence: TGTGCCAGCAGTTTTCCCCCCGGACAGAGCTACGAGCAGTACTTC. Its translation is CASSFPPGQSYEQYF.

The chain joins TRBV28 to TRBJ2-3; maybe TRBD1 (6 bases). This CDR3 region has 15 residues. Trimming removed 6 bases at V and 2 bases at J, with 15 bases between. Germline V gene data show CDR1 as MDHEN and CDR2 as SYDVKM. The CDR3, as DNA: TGTGCCAGCAGGTTCACACAGGGTACCACAGATACGCAGTATTTT. It encodes CASRFTQGTTDTQYF.

V and J are TRBV7-2 and TRBJ1-3, with D possibly matching TRBD1 (5 bases). The V gene lost 5 bases and the J gene lost 3 bases, with 11 bases spanning the gap. Per germline, CDR1 SGHTA and CDR2 FQGNSA. The CDR3 consists of 14 residues. CDR3 DNA: TGTGCCAGCAGCAACTACAGGCTTGGAAACACCATATATTTT. The encoded protein is CASSNYRLGNTIYF.

This clone was seen only a few times. The chain employs TRBV18 and TRBJ1-5, with 7 nucleotides matching TRBD1. The trim removed 6 bases at V and 7 bases at J, leaving 15 bases unmatched. The CDR3 covers 16 residues. Germline CDR1 reads KGHSH; CDR2 reads LQKENI. The CDR3 loop is CASSLRQGGNKQPQHF. The CDR3, as DNA: TGTGCCAGCTCTTTAAGACAGGGAGGAAATAAGCAGCCCCAGCATTTT.

The chain links TRBV11-1 to TRBJ1-1; no clear D gene. Germline CDR1 is SGHAT and CDR2 is FQDESV (reference sequence). Trimming pared 0 bases from V and 0 bases from J, leaving 11 bases between. This CDR3 region has 16 residues. CDR3 coding DNA: TGTGCCAGCAGCTTAGCCTCAGGCAATTTGAACACTGAAGCTTTCTTT. Translated: CASSLASGNLNTEAFF.

J is TRBJ1-2 and V is TRBV11-3; TRBD1 is a possible D gene (5 bases). Trimming took 5 bases from V and 4 from J, leaving 23 bases between them. Germline lookup yields CDR1 SGHNT and CDR2 YENEEA. CDR3 size: 17 residues. This chain's CDR3 is CASSPMGGGSFGYGYTF. CDR3 coding DNA: TGTGCCAGCAGCCCGATGGGGGGTGGCAGCTTCGGCTATGGCTACACCTTC.

The CDR3 loop reads CASSLPGQGAKSYGYTF. The CDR3 DNA reads as TGTGCCAGCAGTTTACCGGGACAGGGGGCGAAGAGCTATGGCTACACCTTC. The rearrangement links TRBV28 to TRBJ1-2; 12 positions agree with TRBD1. From germline, CDR1 is MDHEN and CDR2 SYDVKM. After removal of 2 bases from V and 4 bases from J, the junction contained 8 bases not matched to a gene. The CDR3 totals 17 residues.

This sequence joins TRBV28 and TRBJ1-1, with TRBD1 identical over 8 bases. Germline V lookup: CDR1 MDHEN, CDR2 SYDVKM. CDR3 size: 15 residues. V lost 3 bases, J lost 7 bases, and 10 bases stayed unmatched. CDR3 sequence (DNA): TGTGCCAGCAGTTTGGGAGGACAGGGCGGAAGTGAAGCTTTCTTT. Its translation: CASSLGGQGGSEAFF. Full variable domain (remainder filled in from reference TRBV28 and TRBJ1-1): DVKVTQSSRYLVKRTGEKVFLECVQDMDHENMFWYRQDPGLGLRLIYFSYDVKMKEKGDIPEGYSVSREKKERFSLILESASTNQTSMYLCASSLGGQGGSEAFFGQGTRLTVV.

The rearrangement joins TRBV6-2 or TRBV6-3 to TRBJ1-2, with 7 positions matching TRBD1. V was clipped by 5 bases and J by 4 bases; unmatched bases: 4. The CDR3 length is 13 residues. Germline V gene sequence: CDR1 MNHEY, CDR2 SVGEGT. CDR3 coding DNA: TGTGCCAGCAGTCAAGGGACAGTCTATGGCTACACCTTC. Translation gives CASSQGTVYGYTF.

The V call is TRBV5-1, the J call TRBJ1-2; TRBD1 is a possible D gene (5 bases). This CDR3 comprises 16 residues. Germline CDR1 reads SGHRS; CDR2 reads YFSETQ. With 5 bases removed from V and 5 bases from J, the gap between germline ends came to 22 bases. The CDR3 nucleotides are TGCGCCAGCAGTTTTGGGACTGCCGCGGGGGGATATGGCTACACCTTC. Translated, it gives CASSFGTAAGGYGYTF.

The J gene is TRBJ2-1, the V gene TRBV5-1; TRBD2 aligns across 9 bases. The germline gives CDR1 SGHRS, CDR2 YFSETQ. The CDR3 is 15 amino acids. Trimming removed 0 bases from V and 10 bases from J; junction bases left unmatched: 8. CDR3 in amino acids: CASSLVSGSAYEQFF. DNA of the CDR3: TGCGCCAGCAGCTTGGTTAGCGGGAGTGCTTACGAGCAGTTCTTC.

The sample holds one count of this clone. The chain combines TRBV3-1 (or the pseudogene TRBV3-2) with TRBJ1-1; possibly TRBD1 for D (6 bases). Trimming removed 5 bases at V and 5 bases at J, with 15 bases between. Germline loops: CDR1 LGHDT, CDR2 YNNKEL (reference sequence). This CDR3 is 14 amino acids long. The CDR3 bases are TGTGCCAGCAGCTTTAACAGGGTGGAAACTGAAGCTTTCTTT. This translates into CASSFNRVETEAFF.

The chain joins TRBV6-2 or TRBV6-3 to TRBJ2-7; 11 bases fit TRBD1. Unmatched junction bases numbered 9, after V lost 5 bases and J lost 6 bases. This CDR3 has 15 residues. Germline V gene sequence: CDR1 MNHEY, CDR2 SVGEGT. CDR3 protein: CASSRSGTGGGEQYF. CDR3 sequence (DNA): TGTGCCAGCAGTCGCTCCGGGACAGGGGGAGGCGAGCAGTACTTC.

This clone was seen more than once but under ten times. This chain uses TRBV6-1 with TRBJ1-1; 7 nucleotides match TRBD1. Germline values: CDR1 MNHNS, CDR2 SASEGT. The trim removed 2 bases at V and 6 bases at J, leaving 3 bases unmatched. This CDR3 is built from 13 residues. The CDR3 nucleotides read TGTGCCAGCAGTGAATACAGGGGCGCTGAAGCTTTCTTT. Translating it yields CASSEYRGAEAFF.

The chain combines TRBV6-5 with TRBJ1-2; D not resolved. Germline CDR1 reads MNHEY; CDR2 reads SVGAGI. The V and J ends lost 7 bases and 6 bases respectively, with 12 bases between them. The CDR3 has 12 amino acids. The chain's CDR3 is CASTQLPNGYTF. For the CDR3, the DNA is TGTGCCAGCACCCAACTTCCCAATGGCTACACCTTC.

The chain links TRBV6-5 to TRBJ1-1; no definite D call. The V gene's germline CDR1 is MNHEY and CDR2 SVGAGI. V was clipped by 2 bases and J by 7 bases, with 17 bases between them. The CDR3 has 15 residues. The CDR3 is CASSYPSRGTIEAFF. The CDR3 coding sequence is TGTGCCAGCAGTTACCCCTCGCGGGGTACGATTGAAGCTTTCTTT.

The chain uses TRBV14 and TRBJ1-4, with D possibly TRBD1 on 6 matching bases. V was pared by 4 bases and J by 4 bases, with 16 bases between. This CDR3 has 16 amino acids. The germline V gene encodes CDR1 SGHDN and CDR2 FVKESK. The CDR3 bases are TGTGCCAGCAGCCCCCGGACAGCTCCAATTAATGAAAAACTGTTTTTT. Translation: CASSPRTAPINEKLFF.

J is TRBJ2-7 and V is TRBV28, with TRBD2 matching 8 bases. Germline lookup yields CDR1 MDHEN and CDR2 SYDVKM. V trimming: 5 bases; J trimming: 6 bases; junction bases outside the gene matches: 9. The CDR3 has 14 amino acids. The CDR3 here is CASSRLARLTEQYF. CDR3 nucleotide sequence: TGTGCCAGCAGTCGACTAGCGCGGCTCACCGAGCAGTACTTC.

The chain recombines TRBV19 with TRBJ1-6, with 7 bases that match TRBD1. The CDR3 totals 14 residues. V was pared by 5 bases and J by 6 bases, with 4 bases of the junction left unmatched. The germline CDR1 and CDR2 sequences are LNHDA and SQIVND (reference sequence). CDR3 in DNA: TGTGCCAGTAGTGGGGGGACAGCTAATTCACCCCTCCACTTT. It specifies CASSGGTANSPLHF. Based on the CDR3 plus reference TRBV19 and TRBJ1-6, the full variable domain is DGGITQSPKYLFRKEGQNVTLSCEQNLNHDAMYWYRQDPGQGLRLIYYSQIVNDFQKGDIAEGYSVSREKKESFPLTVTSAQKNPTAFYLCASSGGTANSPLHFGNGTRLTVT.

This clone was detected only once. Other DNA sequences of this sample code for an identical CDR3. The chain joins TRBV5-1 to TRBJ2-3; 7 bases line up with TRBD1. Germline CDR1 and CDR2: SGHRS and YFSETQ. With 2 bases clipped from V and 1 base from J, the junction kept 4 bases outside the gene matches. CDR3 length equals 15 residues. In DNA, the CDR3 is TGCGCCAGCAGCTTAAGGGGGCTGGGCACAGATACGCAGTATTTT. It is translated as CASSLRGLGTDTQYF.

The chain combines TRBV7-2 with TRBJ2-2, with D perhaps TRBD2 (6 bases). Trimming removed 5 bases from V and 4 bases from J, with 11 bases in between. Germline V CDR1 and CDR2: SGHTA, FQGNSA. The CDR3 is 14 amino acids. The CDR3 region is CASSSGLSTGELFF. The CDR3 bases are TGTGCCAGCAGCAGTGGACTAAGCACCGGGGAGCTGTTTTTT.

The V and J genes are TRBV14 and TRBJ2-7; 7 positions match TRBD1. The J segment lost 3 bases and the V segment lost 2 bases, leaving 1 base of the junction unmatched. Per the germline V gene, CDR1 is SGHDN and CDR2 is FVKESK. The CDR3 runs to 13 residues. DNA for the CDR3: TGTGCCAGCAGCCAATGGGACAGCTACGAGCAGTACTTC. This gives the protein CASSQWDSYEQYF.

The chain recombines TRBV19 with TRBJ1-4; 8 bases agree with TRBD1. Germline loops: CDR1 LNHDA, CDR2 SQIVND (reference sequence). V lost 6 bases to trimming and J lost 5 bases; unmatched junction nucleotides: 8. The CDR3 loop spans 15 amino acids. The CDR3 sequence is CASRDRDRPNEKLFF. For the CDR3, the DNA is TGTGCCAGTAGGGACCGGGACAGGCCAAATGAAAAACTGTTTTTT.